This T cell receptor beta chain was captured in a study of T cell responses to AZD1222 COVID-19 vaccine. Findings and caveats of the study: Clonal diversity may have been underestimated, and the donors were mostly white British, with more females than males.

As concerns this clone: Antigen: not known.

Repertoires were generated with immunoSEQ multiplex PCR, while TCRdb's copy carries only in-frame clones and drops some. Among around 80,000 clones listed, 70% to 90% were seen once. This CDR3 is built from 14 residues. Per germline, CDR1 LGHDT and CDR2 YNNKEL (reference sequence). Deletions cut 4 bases from V and 6 bases from J, with 14 bases between. The source is an adult who received the AZD1222 COVID-19 vaccine. The V call is TRBV3-1 (or the pseudogene TRBV3-2), the J call TRBJ2-3, with a weak D call TRBD2 (6 bases). Here the sequenced sample was peripheral blood, taken 28 days after the second AZD1222 dose. CDR3 nucleotides: TGTGCCAGCAGCCCGTCGTCGGGGGTGGATACGCAGTATTTT. It translates to CASSPSSGVDTQYF.